Here is one TCR beta chain with its context. This sample was taken from a study of blood T cell repertoires in COVID-19. Seattle patient enrollment occurred during active infection, with longitudinal follow-up thereafter. Produced via immunoSEQ multiplex PCR; TCRdb's table is partial and in-frame only. The profile covers about 370,000 clones, with roughly 90% appearing a single time and approximately 3% taken by the ten largest. The CDR3 has 18 residues. The germline gives CDR1 GTSNPN, CDR2 SVGIG (reference sequence). Deletions cut 5 bases from V and 5 bases from J, with 30 bases between. The chain employs TRBV30 and TRBJ1-1; tentative D call: TRBD1 (6 bases). This receptor was taken from a woman aged 25 to 39 with COVID-19, enrolled during active disease. Sequencing input: peripheral blood. The CDR3 is CAWYPPFGGWGSSTEAFF. In DNA, the CDR3 is TGTGCCTGGTATCCCCCTTTTGGGGGCTGGGGATCGAGTACTGAAGCTTTCTTT. The full variable domain, its missing parts supplied by reference TRBV30 and TRBJ1-1, is SQTIHQWPATLVQPVGSPLSLECTVEGTSNPNLYWYRQAAGRGLQLLFYSVGIGQISSEVPQNLSASRPQDRQFILSSKKLLLSDSGFYLCAWYPPFGGWGSSTEAFFGQGTRLTVV.